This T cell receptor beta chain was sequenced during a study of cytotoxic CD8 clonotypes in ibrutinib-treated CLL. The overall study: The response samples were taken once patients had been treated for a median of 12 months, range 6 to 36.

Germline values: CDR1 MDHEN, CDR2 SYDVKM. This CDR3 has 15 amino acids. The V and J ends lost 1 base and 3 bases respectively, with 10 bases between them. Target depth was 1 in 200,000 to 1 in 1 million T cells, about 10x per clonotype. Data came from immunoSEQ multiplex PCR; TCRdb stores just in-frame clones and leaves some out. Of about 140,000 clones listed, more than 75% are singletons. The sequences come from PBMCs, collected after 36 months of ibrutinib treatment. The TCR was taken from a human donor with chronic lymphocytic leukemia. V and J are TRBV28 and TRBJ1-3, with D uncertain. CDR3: CASSLSWGGGNTIYF. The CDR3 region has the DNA TGTGCCAGCAGTTTATCCTGGGGAGGTGGAAACACCATATATTTT.